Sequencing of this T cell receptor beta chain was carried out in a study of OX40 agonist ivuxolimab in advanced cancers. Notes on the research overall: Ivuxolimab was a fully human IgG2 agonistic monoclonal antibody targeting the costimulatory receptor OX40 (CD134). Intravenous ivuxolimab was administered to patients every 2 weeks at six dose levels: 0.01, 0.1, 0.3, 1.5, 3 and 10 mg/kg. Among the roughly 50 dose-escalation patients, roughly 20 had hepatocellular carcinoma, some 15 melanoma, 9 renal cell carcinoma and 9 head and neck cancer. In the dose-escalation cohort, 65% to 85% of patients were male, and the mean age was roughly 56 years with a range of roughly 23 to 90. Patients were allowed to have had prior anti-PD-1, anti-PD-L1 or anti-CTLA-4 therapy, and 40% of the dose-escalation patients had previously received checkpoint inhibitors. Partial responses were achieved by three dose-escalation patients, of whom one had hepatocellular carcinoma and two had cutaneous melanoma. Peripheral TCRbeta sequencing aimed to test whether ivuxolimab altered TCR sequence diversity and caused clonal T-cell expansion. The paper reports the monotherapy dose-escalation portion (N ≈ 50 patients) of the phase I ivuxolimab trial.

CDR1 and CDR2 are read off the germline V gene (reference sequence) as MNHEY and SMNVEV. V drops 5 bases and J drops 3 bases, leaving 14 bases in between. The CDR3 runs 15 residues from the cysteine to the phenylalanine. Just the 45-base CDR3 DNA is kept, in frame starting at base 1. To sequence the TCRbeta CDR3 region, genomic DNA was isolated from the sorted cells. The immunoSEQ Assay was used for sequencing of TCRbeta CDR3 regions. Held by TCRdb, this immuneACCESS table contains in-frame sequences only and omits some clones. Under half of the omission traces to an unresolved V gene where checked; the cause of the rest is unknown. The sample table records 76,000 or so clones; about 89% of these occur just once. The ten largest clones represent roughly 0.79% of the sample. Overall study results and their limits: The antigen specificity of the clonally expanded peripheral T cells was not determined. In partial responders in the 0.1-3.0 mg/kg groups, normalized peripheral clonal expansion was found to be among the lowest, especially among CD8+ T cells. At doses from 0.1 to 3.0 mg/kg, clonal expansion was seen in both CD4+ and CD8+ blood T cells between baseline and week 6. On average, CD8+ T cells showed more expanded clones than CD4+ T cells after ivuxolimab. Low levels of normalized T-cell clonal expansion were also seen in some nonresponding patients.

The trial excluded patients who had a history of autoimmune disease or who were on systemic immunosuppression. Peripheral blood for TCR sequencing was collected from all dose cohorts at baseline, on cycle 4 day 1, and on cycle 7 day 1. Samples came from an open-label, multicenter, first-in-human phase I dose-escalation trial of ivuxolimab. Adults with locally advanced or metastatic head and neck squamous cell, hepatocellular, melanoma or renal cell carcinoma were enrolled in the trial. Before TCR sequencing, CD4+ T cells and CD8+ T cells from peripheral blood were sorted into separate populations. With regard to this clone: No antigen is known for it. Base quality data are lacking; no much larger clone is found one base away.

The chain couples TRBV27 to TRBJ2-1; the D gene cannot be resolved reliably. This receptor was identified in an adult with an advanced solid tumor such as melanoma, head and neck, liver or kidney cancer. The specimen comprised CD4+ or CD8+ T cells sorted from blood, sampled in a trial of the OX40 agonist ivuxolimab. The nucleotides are TGTGCCAGCAGTGCCCCTATTGGTATCTACAATGAGCAGTTCTTC. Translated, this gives CASSAPIGIYNEQFF.